This TCR beta chain was sequenced for a study of OX40 agonist ivuxolimab in advanced cancers. Notes on the study in general: There were, on average, more expanded clones in CD8+ T cells than in CD4+.

Note on this clone: Its antigen is unidentified.

This CDR3 is 15 amino acids long. Trimming cost V 0 bases and J 4 bases, with 12 bases left between them. The protocol was immunoSEQ multiplex PCR, while the TCRdb copy is restricted to in-frame clones and leaves out a portion. The data contain approximately 91,000 clones, about nine tenths of them seen just once; the ten biggest clones take up 0.3% to 0.35%. The chain has TRBV23-1 and TRBJ1-1; D not resolved. TRBV23-1 is noted as an ORF with a role that remains uncertain. The source was CD4+ or CD8+ T cells sorted from blood, collected in a trial of the OX40 agonist ivuxolimab. This TCR came from an adult with an advanced solid tumor such as melanoma, head and neck, liver or kidney cancer. The CDR3 DNA follows: TGCGCCAGCAGTCAATCGTGGGATTTGGGCACTGAAGCTTTCTTT. Protein product: CASSQSWDLGTEAFF.